The 13 T cell receptor beta chains presented below share a single source sample, sequenced in a study of cytotoxic CD8 clonotypes in ibrutinib-treated CLL. Assay used: immunoSEQ multiplex PCR; TCRdb lists only in-frame clones, some missing. The repertoire holds fewer than 90,000 clones, about 86% seen once, with about 5.8% in the top ten. The sequencing here drew on PBMCs, taken before ibrutinib treatment. These receptors came from a human donor with chronic lymphocytic leukemia.

The CDR3 here is CASGRGGYNEQFF. Here the CDR3 DNA reads TGTGCCAGCGGACGAGGTGGTTACAATGAGCAGTTCTTC. This chain connects TRBV7-9 to TRBJ2-1; D ambiguous. Germline V gene sequence: CDR1 SEHNR, CDR2 FQNEAQ (reference sequence). The CDR3 has 13 amino acids. The V end lost 8 bases, the J end lost 4 bases, and 12 bases lay between the germline ends.

J is TRBJ1-1 and V is TRBV7-9; D is uncertain. CDR3 length: 17 amino acids. The V gene lost 1 base and the J gene lost 1 base, with 16 bases spanning the gap. Germline V gene data show CDR1 as SEHNR and CDR2 as FQNEAQ (reference sequence). The CDR3 nucleotides read TGTGCCAGCAGCTTAGATTTTAAGGTCGGGGAGAACACTGAAGCTTTCTTT. Amino acid sequence: CASSLDFKVGENTEAFF.

The chain links TRBV5-6 to TRBJ2-7; 7 nucleotides match TRBD2. In germline, CDR1 is SGHDT, CDR2 YYEEEE. The ends lost 4 bases at V and 2 bases at J; junction bases unmatched: 6. The CDR3 length is 14 residues. The CDR3 protein is CASSVGRPTYEQYF. Here the CDR3 DNA reads TGTGCCAGCAGCGTCGGGAGGCCCACCTACGAGCAGTACTTC.

The CDR3 spells CASSFDSINYGYTF. The CDR3 coding sequence is TGTGCCAGTAGTTTCGATAGTATCAACTATGGCTACACCTTC. The chain carries TRBV19 and TRBJ1-2, with D unresolved. The CDR3 runs to 14 residues. V lost 5 bases, J lost 2 bases, and 12 bases lay in between. From germline, CDR1 is LNHDA and CDR2 SQIVND (reference sequence).

V usage is TRBV27 and J usage is TRBJ1-4, with D tentatively TRBD1 (5 bases). The CDR3 covers 14 residues. The germline V and J ends were trimmed by 2 bases and 6 bases, with 10 bases remaining between them. Germline-derived CDR1 and CDR2 are MNHEY and SMNVEV (reference sequence). The CDR3 spells CASSLQGFDEKLFF. Written as DNA, the CDR3 is TGTGCCAGCAGTTTACAGGGATTTGATGAAAAACTGTTTTTT. Together with reference TRBV27 and TRBJ1-4, the CDR3 gives the full variable domain: EAQVTQNPRYLITVTGKKLTVTCSQNMNHEYMSWYRQDPGLGLRQIYYSMNVEVTDKGDVPEGYKVSRKEKRNFPLILESPSPNQTSLYFCASSLQGFDEKLFFGSGTQLSVL.

The rearrangement links TRBV29-1 to TRBJ2-7; TRBD1 agrees at 7 bases. V shed 5 bases and J 3 bases; nucleotides not matched to a gene: 7. CDR3 length: 13 residues. CDR1 and CDR2 (germline): SQVTM, ANQGSEA. CDR3 DNA: TGCAGCGTTTTTACCGGGACAGACTACGAGCAGTACTTC. Its protein product is CSVFTGTDYEQYF.

This rearrangement joins TRBV4-1 to TRBJ1-3; a possible D gene is TRBD1 (5 bases). This CDR3 spans 14 amino acids. CDR1 MGHRA and CDR2 YSYEKL come from the germline V gene. Deletions cut 0 bases from V and 8 bases from J, with 11 bases between. The CDR3 loop is CASSQDAGPDTIYF. For the CDR3, the DNA is TGCGCCAGCAGCCAAGACGCGGGGCCAGACACCATATATTTT.

The rearrangement uses TRBV7-2 and TRBJ2-2; 9 bases are shared with TRBD2. The CDR3 is 18 residues long. Trimming took 1 base from V and 3 from J; bases not matched to a gene: 9. CDR1 and CDR2 from the germline V gene are SGHTA and FQGNSA. The CDR3 spells CASSLDPSSGRHTGELFF. Written as DNA, the CDR3 is TGTGCCAGCAGCTTAGATCCCAGTAGCGGGAGACACACCGGGGAGCTGTTTTTT.

V is TRBV5-6 and J is TRBJ2-5, with D possibly being TRBD1 or TRBD2 (6 bases each). The CDR3 contains 15 residues. Germline CDR1 reads SGHDT; CDR2 reads YYEEEE. The ends were cut back, 4 bases at V and 4 bases at J, with 17 bases in the middle. This CDR3 reads CASSPRGGQGETQYF. Here the CDR3 DNA reads TGTGCCAGCAGCCCCCGTGGGGGGCAGGGAGAGACCCAGTACTTC. The full variable domain, rest sourced from reference TRBV5-6 and TRBJ2-5, is DAGVTQSPTHLIKTRGQQVTLRCSPKSGHDTVSWYQQALGQGPQFIFQYYEEEERQRGNFPDRFSGHQFPNYSSELNVNALLLGDSALYLCASSPRGGQGETQYFGPGTRLLVL.

The V gene is TRBV10-3, the J gene TRBJ2-7; D unclear. Germline V gene lookup returns CDR1 ENHRY and CDR2 SYGVKD. The length of the CDR3 is 12 residues. The V gene lost 8 bases and the J gene lost 1 base, with 9 bases spanning the gap. The DNA for the CDR3 is TGTGCCATCGGACCGCAATCCTACGAGCAGTACTTC. It yields the protein CAIGPQSYEQYF.

V gene TRBV27 combines with J gene TRBJ2-7; D remains ambiguous. The V end was cut by 0 bases, the J end by 0 bases, with 6 bases between. The CDR3 covers 14 residues. CDR1 is MNHEY and CDR2 is SMNVEV in the germline V gene (reference sequence). The CDR3 reads CASSLSAYSYEQYF. The CDR3 DNA is TGTGCCAGCAGTTTATCGGCCTACTCCTACGAGCAGTACTTC.

The chain has TRBV5-1 and TRBJ2-5, with D tentatively TRBD1 (5 bases). Trimming removed 0 bases from V and 5 bases from J, with 11 bases in between. The CDR3 consists of 14 residues. Germline V lookup: CDR1 SGHRS, CDR2 YFSETQ. The CDR3: CASSLELGLETQYF. The CDR3 DNA is TGCGCCAGCAGCTTGGAACTGGGGCTGGAGACCCAGTACTTC.

DNA for the CDR3: TGTGCCAGCAGCTCCGAGACCTACGAGCAGTACTTC. This encodes CASSSETYEQYF. This chain uses TRBV11-1 with TRBJ2-7; D uncertain. Trimming cost V 4 bases and J 2 bases, with 6 bases left between them. Looked up from germline, CDR1 is SGHAT and CDR2 is FQDESV (reference sequence). The CDR3 runs 12 residues.